The 4 T cell receptor beta chains in this list originate from one sample, sequenced in a study of cytomegalovirus exposure and HLA in healthy donors. The PCR employed 60 Vbeta primers together with 13 Jbeta primers. Clones were sequenced by immunoSEQ multiplex PCR, and TCRdb holds only the in-frame ones, with some missing. The table shows around 130,000 clones, with around 85% occurring only once. Source material: PBMCs. These receptors were obtained from a woman in her twenties or thirties in good health and CMV-seropositive.

The CDR3 region is CASSLSGNSYEQYF. The CDR3 bases are TGTGCCAGCAGCCTTAGCGGGAACTCCTACGAGCAGTACTTC. The rearrangement links TRBV13 to TRBJ2-7, with TRBD2 identical over 8 bases. CDR3 length: 14 amino acids. Germline V gene lookup returns CDR1 PRHDT and CDR2 FYEKMQ (reference sequence). V trimming: 5 bases; J trimming: 0 bases; junction bases outside the gene matches: 3.

The chain couples TRBV2 to TRBJ2-3; perhaps TRBD1 as D (6 bases). The V end lost 7 bases, the J end lost 5 bases, and 16 bases lay between the germline ends. Per germline, CDR1 SNHLY and CDR2 FYNNEI. The CDR3 has 14 residues. The CDR3 DNA follows: TGTGCCAGCAAATTCCTACGAGGGGGAGATACGCAGTATTTT. Its protein is CASKFLRGGDTQYF. The whole variable domain, filled in from reference TRBV2 and TRBJ2-3, reads EPEVTQTPSHQVTQMGQEVILRCVPISNHLYFYWYRQILGQKVEFLVSFYNNEISEKSEIFDDQFSVERPDGSNFTLKIRSTKLEDSAMYFCASKFLRGGDTQYFGPGTRLTVL.

The gene calls are TRBV2 and TRBJ2-7, with D maybe TRBD1 (6 bases). V dropped 5 bases and J dropped 0 bases, with 14 bases sitting between them. The CDR3 is 15 residues long. Germline lookup yields CDR1 SNHLY and CDR2 FYNNEI. The CDR3 bases are TGTGCCAGCAGTCTTGGACAGATCGCCTCCTACGAGCAGTACTTC. This gives the protein CASSLGQIASYEQYF.

This clone has a single count. The chain recombines TRBV2 with TRBJ2-1, with 14 bases that match TRBD2. V lost 3 bases and J lost 4; bases outside the gene matches: 8. CDR1 is SNHLY, CDR2 FYNNEI, per germline. The CDR3 runs 18 residues. The CDR3 region is CASSEGLAGAKDYNEQFF. Written as DNA, the CDR3 is TGTGCCAGCAGTGAGGGACTAGCGGGAGCCAAGGATTACAATGAGCAGTTCTTC.